This TCR beta chain was identified in a study of T cell repertoires in cytomegalovirus infection. Overall study context: Indications of both CMV infection and matching HLA type were provided by public TCR beta signatures.

The V gene's germline CDR1 is SGHTA and CDR2 FQGNSA. V was shortened by 5 bases and J by 6 bases, with 13 bases between the two germline ends. The CDR3 runs to 13 residues. TCRdb re-derived calls from the reads in MiXCR, one entry per CDR3 protein. Of some 97,000 distinct CDR3 sequences listed, about a quarter are singletons. This clonotype came up many times. Source material: CD8+ T cells from PBMCs. J is TRBJ1-1 and V is TRBV7-2; D ambiguous. This TCR derives from a human donor in good health (CMV status not recorded). Some clones in this sample may be carry-over from other donors' samples. CDR3 bases: TGTGCCAGCAGCCCCAATGTTGTCGCTGAAGCTTTCTTT. Protein: CASSPNVVAEAFF. Full variable domain (outside the CDR3, taken from reference TRBV7-2 and TRBJ1-1): GAGVSQSPSNKVTEKGKDVELRCDPISGHTALYWYRQSLGQGLEFLIYFQGNSAPDKSGLPSDRFSAERTGGSVSTLTIQRTQQEDSAVYLCASSPNVVAEAFFGQGTRLTVV.